The TCR beta chain described here comes from a study of Tregs in tolerant kidney transplant recipients. Overall study: Sorting of CD4+CD25+CD127- cells followed approximately three-day belatacept mixed lymphocyte reactions, sometimes with roughly five-day graft donor restimulation. Sorting used antibodies to exclude donor cells.

V lost 5 bases and J 4 bases, leaving 15 bases between the germline ends. Germline V gene lookup returns CDR1 SGHNT and CDR2 YYREEE (reference sequence). This CDR3 region has 15 residues. Sequencing was performed with immunoSEQ multiplex PCR; in TCRdb, only in-frame clones are kept and a portion is missing. The table records approximately 17,000 clones, about two thirds of them present only once. Regarding the study as a whole: Few patients were studied, so findings need validation in larger groups.

In the case of this clone: Its antigen is not identified.

Sequences were obtained from Tregs from blood cultured with allogeneic cells. The V and J genes are TRBV5-4 and TRBJ2-2, with D uncertain. This TCR derives from a human donor in good health. DNA of the CDR3: TGTGCCAGCAGTAAGCCGCCGGGCGGCACCGGGGAGCTGTTTTTT. This sequence encodes CASSKPPGGTGELFF.